One sample yielded the 21 T cell receptor beta chains listed below, sequenced in a study. TCRdb used MiXCR to reprocess the RT-PCR reads, holding one entry per CDR3 protein. Of more than 550,000 distinct CDR3 sequences listed, 12% to 15% are singletons. Sequenced sample: memory CD4+ T cells from blood. The source of these receptors is a female donor in good health, serving as a healthy control.

This clonotype has a handful of counts. The rearrangement joins TRBV7-6 to TRBJ2-7, with 9 nucleotides matching TRBD2. Trimming at V came to 5 bases and at J to 5 bases, leaving 13 bases not matched to a gene. CDR3 size: 16 residues. CDR1 and CDR2 (germline): SGHVS, FNYEAQ. The CDR3 bases are TGTGCCAGCAGCGCCCGTCTTGCGGGAGGGCCCCACGAGCAGTACTTC. Protein: CASSARLAGGPHEQYF.

Of note for this clonotype: A much bigger clone sits one base away, suggesting this may be a read error. The rearrangement joins TRBV20-1 to TRBJ1-2; D is ambiguous. CDR1 DFQATT and CDR2 SNEGSKA come from the germline V gene (reference sequence). The CDR3 is 11 residues long. The CDR3 spells CSGRDRVGYTF. As DNA, the CDR3 is TGCAGTGGTAGAGATCGAGTAGGCTACACCTTC.

The sample holds many counts of this clonotype. This CDR3 is missing its conserved last phenylalanine or tryptophan, likely due to a read error. The DNA is left out, because the CDR3 cannot be placed on it with certainty; the CDR3 is given as TCRdb lists it. The chain combines TRBV12-3 or TRBV12-4 with TRBJ2-7; the listed D gene, TRBD1, was not tested against the DNA. The CDR3 is 13 residues long, ends included. The CDR3 protein is CASSLAQGTEQCL.

The gene calls are TRBV12-3 or TRBV12-4 and TRBJ1-6, with D unclear. The CDR3 extends over 11 amino acids. V lost 10 bases and J lost 7, with 8 bases in between. CDR3 loop: CAIAGNSPLHF. The CDR3 DNA sequence: TGTGCCATAGCGGGGAATTCACCCCTCCACTTT.

Many counts were recorded for this clonotype. The genes are TRBV6-1 and TRBJ1-1, with D possibly TRBD1 on 6 matching bases. From germline, CDR1 is MNHNS and CDR2 SASEGT. The CDR3 sequence is 13 residues long. V lost 4 bases and J 2 bases, leaving 8 bases between the germline ends. CDR3 in DNA: TGTGCCAGCAGTGTGGACAGAAACACTGAAGCTTTCTTT. Translation gives CASSVDRNTEAFF.

V gene TRBV6-5 combines with J gene TRBJ2-2, with D perhaps TRBD1 (6 bases). The CDR3 contains 13 residues. V gave up 6 bases and J gave up 4 bases, with 9 bases separating them. Looked up from germline, CDR1 is MNHEY and CDR2 is SVGAGI. CDR3 in amino acids: CASRQGRTGELFF. The CDR3 DNA reads as TGTGCCAGCAGACAGGGCCGCACCGGGGAGCTGTTTTTT.

V is TRBV20-1 and J is TRBJ2-7; TRBD2 matches 7 bases. The length of the CDR3 is 15 residues. Germline lookup yields CDR1 DFQATT and CDR2 SNEGSKA (reference sequence). V lost 0 bases, J lost 0 bases, and 5 bases stayed unmatched. The CDR3 coding sequence is TGCAGTGCTAGAGATCCTAGCGGAGTCTCCTACGAGCAGTACTTC. Its protein product is CSARDPSGVSYEQYF.

This clonotype was seen a handful of times. CDR3 sequence reads: CASSSDSKQNTIYF. The CDR3 region has the DNA TGCGCCAGCAGCTCGGACAGCAAACAAAACACCATATATTTT. This chain connects TRBV5-1 to TRBJ1-3; D is perhaps TRBD1 (6 bases). V was pared by 3 bases and J by 6 bases, with 13 bases between. This CDR3 comprises 14 residues. Germline CDR1 and CDR2: SGHRS and YFSETQ.

The table lists this clonotype with a few counts. J is TRBJ1-1 and V is TRBV12-3 or TRBV12-4, with 8 bases identical to TRBD1. The CDR3 has 12 residues. V was pared by 5 bases and J by 10 bases, with 6 bases of the junction left unmatched. CDR3 protein: CASSTNDRGAFF. DNA of the CDR3: TGTGCCAGCAGTACAAATGACAGGGGAGCTTTCTTT.

There are a few counts of this clonotype. The genes are TRBV15 and TRBJ2-4, with D unclear. Between the trimmed V and J ends, which lost 0 bases and 6 bases, there was a span of 12 bases. The V gene's germline CDR1 is LNHNV and CDR2 YYDKDF (reference sequence). The CDR3 sequence is 15 residues long. The CDR3 DNA follows: TGTGCCACCAGCAGAGATCCCGGCGGAACAAACATTCAGTACTTC. Protein sequence: CATSRDPGGTNIQYF.

The chain is built from TRBV7-6 and TRBJ2-2; TRBD2 matches 10 bases. V trimming: 1 base; J trimming: 5 bases; junction bases outside the gene matches: 4. The germline V gene has CDR1 SGHVS and CDR2 FNYEAQ. The CDR3 runs to 16 residues. The CDR3 region is CASSLESSGSTGELFF. The CDR3 nucleotides read TGTGCCAGCAGCTTAGAGTCTAGCGGGAGTACCGGGGAGCTGTTTTTT.

In its sample, this clonotype was seen many times. The chain joins TRBV5-6 to TRBJ1-5; a weak D match, TRBD1 (5 bases). Per the germline V gene, CDR1 is SGHDT and CDR2 is YYEEEE. V gave up 1 base and J gave up 2 bases, with 10 bases separating them. CDR3 length: 15 residues. Here the CDR3 reads CASSLLGGGNQPQHF. Written as DNA, the CDR3 is TGTGCCAGCAGCTTGTTGGGGGGAGGCAATCAGCCCCAGCATTTT.

In its sample, this clonotype was seen many times. The chain carries TRBV12-3 or TRBV12-4 and TRBJ1-6; the D is unclear. This CDR3 is built from 14 residues. V was clipped by 5 bases and J by 7 bases, with 12 bases between them. The CDR3 loop is CASSIDGPNSPLHF. Written as DNA, the CDR3 is TGTGCCAGCAGTATTGATGGACCCAATTCACCCCTCCACTTT.

V and J are TRBV24-1 and TRBJ2-3; D might be TRBD1 or TRBD2, each matching 5 bases. This CDR3 is built from 14 residues. Germline V gene data show CDR1 as KGHDR and CDR2 as SFDVKD. Trimming took 9 bases from V and 1 from J, leaving 13 bases between them. In DNA, the CDR3 is TGTGCCACCTCTCGGGGACGCGGCACAGATACGCAGTATTTT. As protein: CATSRGRGTDTQYF.

This clonotype was found a few times. The V call is TRBV6-5, the J call TRBJ1-4; D call uncertain. Trimming removed 2 bases from V and 9 bases from J, with 22 bases in between. This CDR3 spans 17 amino acids. Germline V gene data show CDR1 as MNHEY and CDR2 as SVGAGI. The CDR3 region is CASSYRWLRGVGKKLFF. The CDR3 nucleotides read TGTGCCAGCAGTTACAGGTGGCTCCGGGGAGTCGGGAAAAAACTGTTTTTT.

The chain recombines TRBV19 with TRBJ2-1, with TRBD2 identical over 12 bases. Germline-derived CDR1 and CDR2 are LNHDA and SQIVND (reference sequence). This CDR3 has 15 amino acids. J was trimmed by 4 bases and V by 10 bases; bases with no gene match: 8. Here the CDR3 reads CATGLAGIRYNEQFF. The CDR3 nucleotides are TGTGCCACCGGACTAGCGGGAATTCGATACAATGAGCAGTTCTTC.

This chain uses TRBV6-5 with TRBJ1-4; D unresolved. V was clipped by 6 bases and J by 0 bases, with 11 bases between them. CDR1 and CDR2 (germline): MNHEY, SVGAGI. The CDR3 is 15 amino acids. CDR3 region: CASRDTSATNEKLFF. CDR3 DNA sequence: TGTGCCAGCAGGGATACGTCTGCAACTAATGAAAAACTGTTTTTT.

J is TRBJ2-5 and V is TRBV15; maybe TRBD2 (7 bases). The CDR3 totals 15 residues. Trimming pared 1 base from V and 4 bases from J, leaving 13 bases between. Germline V gene sequence: CDR1 LNHNV, CDR2 YYDKDF (reference sequence). CDR3 region: CATSRGGGVGETQYF. In DNA form, the CDR3 reads TGTGCCACCAGCAGAGGAGGGGGGGTCGGAGAGACCCAGTACTTC.

V usage is TRBV9 and J usage is TRBJ2-3; 7 bases fit TRBD2. CDR1 SGDLS and CDR2 YYNGEE come from the germline V gene. This CDR3 spans 16 amino acids. The trim removed 4 bases at V and 2 bases at J, leaving 10 bases unmatched. CDR3 nucleotide sequence: TGTGCCAGCAGCTTAACCCCCGGGACTACCACAGATACGCAGTATTTT. Its translation is CASSLTPGTTTDTQYF.

The J gene is TRBJ2-7, the V gene TRBV28; the match to TRBD2 covers 15 bases. The CDR3 sequence is 18 residues long. CDR1 MDHEN and CDR2 SYDVKM come from the germline V gene. J lost 5 bases, V lost 5 bases, and 13 bases had no gene match. CDR3 sequence (DNA): TGTGCCAGCAGTGTTAAAAGGACTAGCGGGAGGGCCTTCCACGAGCAGTACTTC. Protein product: CASSVKRTSGRAFHEQYF. Combining the CDR3 with reference TRBV28 and TRBJ2-7 gives the whole variable domain DVKVTQSSRYLVKRTGEKVFLECVQDMDHENMFWYRQDPGLGLRLIYFSYDVKMKEKGDIPEGYSVSREKKERFSLILESASTNQTSMYLCASSVKRTSGRAFHEQYFGPGTRLTVT.

The chain uses TRBV14 and TRBJ2-5; tentatively, D is TRBD1 (5 bases). The CDR3 sequence is 13 residues long. CDR1 is SGHDN, CDR2 FVKESK, per germline. V dropped 4 bases and J dropped 5 bases, with 11 bases sitting between them. The CDR3, as DNA: TGTGCCAGCAGCCTAAGACAGAGGGAGACCCAGTACTTC. Amino acids: CASSLRQRETQYF.